Below are 7 T cell receptor beta chains sequenced from a single sample in a study of technical replicates of blood from a few donors. The assay was immunoSEQ multiplex PCR, and TCRdb's table has in-frame clones only and misses some. The profile shows about 50,000 clones, 90% to 97% of them singletons. The sample was T cells isolated from PBMCs. The source is a human donor in good health.

This sequence joins TRBV5-6 and TRBJ2-7, with D maybe TRBD2 (6 bases). There are 15 residues in the CDR3. In germline, CDR1 is SGHDT, CDR2 YYEEEE. V lost 2 bases, J lost 6 bases, and 18 bases lay in between. DNA of the CDR3: TGTGCCAGCAGCTTCGTGACTAGAGGGGTAGGCGAGCAGTACTTC. Translation gives CASSFVTRGVGEQYF.

V is TRBV5-4 and J is TRBJ1-5; 7 positions agree with TRBD1. The germline gives CDR1 SGHNT, CDR2 YYREEE (reference sequence). V shed 4 bases, J shed 0 bases, and the junction held 7 bases outside the gene matches. The CDR3 loop spans 16 amino acids. Here the CDR3 DNA reads TGTGCCAGCAGCCCAAGCCGGGACAGTAGCAATCAGCCCCAGCATTTT. Translated, it gives CASSPSRDSSNQPQHF.

V and J are TRBV15 and TRBJ1-1, with no clear D. This CDR3 is built from 15 residues. V was shortened by 0 bases and J by 1 base, with 9 bases between the two germline ends. CDR1 and CDR2 from the germline V gene are LNHNV and YYDKDF (reference sequence). CDR3 region: CATSRDISRNTEAFF. The DNA of the CDR3 is TGTGCCACCAGCAGAGATATTAGTAGGAACACTGAAGCTTTCTTT.

This rearrangement joins TRBV11-2 to TRBJ2-1, with D perhaps TRBD1 (5 bases). Trimming removed 1 base from V and 15 bases from J, with 13 bases in between. The germline V gene has CDR1 SGHAT and CDR2 FQNNGV. The CDR3 loop spans 12 amino acids. The CDR3 reads CASSLGPQDPFF. As DNA, the CDR3 is TGTGCCAGCAGCTTAGGTCCACAGGATCCGTTCTTC.

V usage is TRBV25-1 and J usage is TRBJ2-1; a weak D match, TRBD1 (5 bases). Trimming left V 2 bases short and J 8 bases short, with 10 bases between. CDR3 length: 13 amino acids. Germline V gene lookup returns CDR1 MGHDK and CDR2 SYGVNS. The CDR3 loop reads CASSELQGHEQFF. The DNA of the CDR3 is TGTGCCAGCAGTGAACTGCAGGGCCATGAGCAGTTCTTC.

The V call is TRBV19, the J call TRBJ2-7, with 8 bases that match TRBD2. V shed 4 bases and J 0 bases; nucleotides not matched to a gene: 8. This CDR3 spans 16 amino acids. Germline V lookup: CDR1 LNHDA, CDR2 SQIVND (reference sequence). The CDR3 DNA reads as TGTGCCAGTAGTACCACTAGCGGATGGAGCTCCTACGAGCAGTACTTC. Protein product: CASSTTSGWSSYEQYF.

The chain combines TRBV5-1 with TRBJ2-7; possibly TRBD2 for D (6 bases). The CDR3 length is 13 residues. The germline gives CDR1 SGHRS, CDR2 YFSETQ. Trimming left V 5 bases short and J 2 bases short, with 11 bases between. The CDR3: CASRDGRTYEQYF. CDR3 in DNA: TGCGCCAGCAGGGACGGGAGAACCTACGAGCAGTACTTC.